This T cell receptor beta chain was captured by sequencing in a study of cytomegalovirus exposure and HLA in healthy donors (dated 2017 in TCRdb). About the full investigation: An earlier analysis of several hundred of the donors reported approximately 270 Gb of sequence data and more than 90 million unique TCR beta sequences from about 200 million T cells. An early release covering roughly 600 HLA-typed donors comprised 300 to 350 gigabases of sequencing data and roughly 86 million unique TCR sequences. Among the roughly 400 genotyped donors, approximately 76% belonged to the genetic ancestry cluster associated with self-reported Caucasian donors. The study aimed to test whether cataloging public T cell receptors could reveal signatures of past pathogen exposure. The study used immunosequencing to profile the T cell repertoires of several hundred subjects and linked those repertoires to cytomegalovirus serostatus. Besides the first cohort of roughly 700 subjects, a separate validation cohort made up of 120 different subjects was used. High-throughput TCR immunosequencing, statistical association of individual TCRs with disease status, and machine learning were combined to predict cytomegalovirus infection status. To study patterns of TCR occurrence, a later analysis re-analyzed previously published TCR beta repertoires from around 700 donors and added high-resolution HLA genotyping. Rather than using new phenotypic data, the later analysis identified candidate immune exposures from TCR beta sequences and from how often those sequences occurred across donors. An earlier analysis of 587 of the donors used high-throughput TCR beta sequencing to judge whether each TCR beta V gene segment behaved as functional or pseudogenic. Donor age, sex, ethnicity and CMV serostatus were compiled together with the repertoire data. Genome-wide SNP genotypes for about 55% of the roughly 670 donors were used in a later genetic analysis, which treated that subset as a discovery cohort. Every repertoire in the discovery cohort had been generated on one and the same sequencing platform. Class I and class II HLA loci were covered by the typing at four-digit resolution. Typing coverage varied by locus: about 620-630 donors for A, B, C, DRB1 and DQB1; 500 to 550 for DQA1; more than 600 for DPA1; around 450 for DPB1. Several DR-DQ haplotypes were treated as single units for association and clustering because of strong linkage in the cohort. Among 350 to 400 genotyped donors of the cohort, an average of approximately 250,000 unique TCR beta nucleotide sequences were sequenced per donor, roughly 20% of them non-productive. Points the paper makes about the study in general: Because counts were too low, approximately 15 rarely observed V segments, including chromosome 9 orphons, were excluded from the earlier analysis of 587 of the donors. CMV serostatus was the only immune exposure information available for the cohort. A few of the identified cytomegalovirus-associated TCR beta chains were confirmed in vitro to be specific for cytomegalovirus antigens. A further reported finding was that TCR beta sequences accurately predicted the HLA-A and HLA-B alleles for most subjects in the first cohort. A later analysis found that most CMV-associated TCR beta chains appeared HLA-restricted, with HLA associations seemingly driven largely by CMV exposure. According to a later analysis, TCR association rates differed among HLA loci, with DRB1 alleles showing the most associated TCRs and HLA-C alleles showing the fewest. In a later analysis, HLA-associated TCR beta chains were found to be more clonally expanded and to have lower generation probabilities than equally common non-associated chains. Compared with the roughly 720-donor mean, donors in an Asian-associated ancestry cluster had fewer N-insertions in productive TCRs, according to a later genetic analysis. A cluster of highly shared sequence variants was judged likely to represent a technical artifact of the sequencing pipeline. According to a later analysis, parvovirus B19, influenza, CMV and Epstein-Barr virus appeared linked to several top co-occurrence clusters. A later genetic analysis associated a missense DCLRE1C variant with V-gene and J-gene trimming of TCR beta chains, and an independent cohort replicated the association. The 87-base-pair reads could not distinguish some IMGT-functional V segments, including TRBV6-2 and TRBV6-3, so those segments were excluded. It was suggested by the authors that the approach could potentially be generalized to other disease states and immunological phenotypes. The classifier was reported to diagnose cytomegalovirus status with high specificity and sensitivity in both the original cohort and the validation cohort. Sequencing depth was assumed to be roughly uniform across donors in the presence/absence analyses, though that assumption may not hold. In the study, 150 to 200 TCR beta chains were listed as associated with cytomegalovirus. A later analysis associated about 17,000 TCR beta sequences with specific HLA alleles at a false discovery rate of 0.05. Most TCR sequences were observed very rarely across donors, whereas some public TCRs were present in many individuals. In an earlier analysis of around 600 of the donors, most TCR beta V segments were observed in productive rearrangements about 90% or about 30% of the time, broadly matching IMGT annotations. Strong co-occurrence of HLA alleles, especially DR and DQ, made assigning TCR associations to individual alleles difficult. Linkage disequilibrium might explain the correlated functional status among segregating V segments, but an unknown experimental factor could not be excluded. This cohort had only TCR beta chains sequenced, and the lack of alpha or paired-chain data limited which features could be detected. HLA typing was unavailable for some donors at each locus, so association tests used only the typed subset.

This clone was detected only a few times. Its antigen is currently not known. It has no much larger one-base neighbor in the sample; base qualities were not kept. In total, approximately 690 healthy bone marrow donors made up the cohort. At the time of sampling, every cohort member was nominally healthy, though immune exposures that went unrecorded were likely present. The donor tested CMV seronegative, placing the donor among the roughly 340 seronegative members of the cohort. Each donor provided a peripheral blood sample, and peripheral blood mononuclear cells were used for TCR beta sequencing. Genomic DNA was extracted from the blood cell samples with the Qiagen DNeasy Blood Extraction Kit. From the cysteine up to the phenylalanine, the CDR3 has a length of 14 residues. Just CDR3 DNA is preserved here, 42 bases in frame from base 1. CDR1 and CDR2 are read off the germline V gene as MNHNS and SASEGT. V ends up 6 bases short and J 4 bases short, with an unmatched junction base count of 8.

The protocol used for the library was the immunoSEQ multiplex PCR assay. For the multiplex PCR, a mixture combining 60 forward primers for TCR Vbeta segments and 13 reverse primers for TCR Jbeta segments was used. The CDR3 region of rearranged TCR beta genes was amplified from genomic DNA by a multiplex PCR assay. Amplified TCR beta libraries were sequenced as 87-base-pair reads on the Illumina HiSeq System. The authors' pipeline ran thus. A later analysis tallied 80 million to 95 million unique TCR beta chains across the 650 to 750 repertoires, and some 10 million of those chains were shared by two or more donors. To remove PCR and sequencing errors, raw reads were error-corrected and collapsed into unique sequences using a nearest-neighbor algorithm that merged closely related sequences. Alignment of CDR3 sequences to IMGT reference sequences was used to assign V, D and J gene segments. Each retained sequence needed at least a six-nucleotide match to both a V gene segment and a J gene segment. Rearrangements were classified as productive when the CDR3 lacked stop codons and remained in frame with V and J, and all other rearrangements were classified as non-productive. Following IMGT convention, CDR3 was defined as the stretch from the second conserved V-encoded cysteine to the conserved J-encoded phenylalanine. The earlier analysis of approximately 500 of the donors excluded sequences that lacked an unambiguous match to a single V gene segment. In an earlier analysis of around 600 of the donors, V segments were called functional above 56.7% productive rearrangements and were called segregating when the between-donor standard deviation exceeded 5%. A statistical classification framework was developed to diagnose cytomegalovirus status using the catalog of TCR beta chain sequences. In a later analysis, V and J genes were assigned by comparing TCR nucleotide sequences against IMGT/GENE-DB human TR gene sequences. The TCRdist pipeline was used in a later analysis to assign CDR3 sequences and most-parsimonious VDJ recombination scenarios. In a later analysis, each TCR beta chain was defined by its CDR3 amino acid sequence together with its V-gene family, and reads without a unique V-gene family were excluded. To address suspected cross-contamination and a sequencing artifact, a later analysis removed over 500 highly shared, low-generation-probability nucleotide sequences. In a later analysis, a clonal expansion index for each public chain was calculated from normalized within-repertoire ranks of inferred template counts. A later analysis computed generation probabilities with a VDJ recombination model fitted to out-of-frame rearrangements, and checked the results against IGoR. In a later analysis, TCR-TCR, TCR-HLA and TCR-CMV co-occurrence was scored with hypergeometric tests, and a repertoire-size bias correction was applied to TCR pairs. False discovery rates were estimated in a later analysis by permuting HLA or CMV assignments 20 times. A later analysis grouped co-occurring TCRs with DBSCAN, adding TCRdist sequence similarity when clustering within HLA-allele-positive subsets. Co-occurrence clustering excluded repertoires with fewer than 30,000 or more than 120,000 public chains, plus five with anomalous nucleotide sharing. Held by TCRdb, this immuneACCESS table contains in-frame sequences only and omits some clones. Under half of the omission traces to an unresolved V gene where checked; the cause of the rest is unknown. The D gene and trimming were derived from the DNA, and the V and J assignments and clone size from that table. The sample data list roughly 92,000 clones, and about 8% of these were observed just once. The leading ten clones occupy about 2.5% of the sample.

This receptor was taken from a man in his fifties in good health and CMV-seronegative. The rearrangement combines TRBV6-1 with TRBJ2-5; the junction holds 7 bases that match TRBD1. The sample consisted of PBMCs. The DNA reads TGTGCCAGCAGCAACAGGGGAAGAACAGAGACCCAGTACTTC. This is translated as CASSNRGRTETQYF.